Listed below are T cell receptor beta chains from one sample, sequenced in a study of shared clonotypes between healthy human individuals. The protocol was immunoSEQ multiplex PCR, while the TCRdb copy is restricted to in-frame clones and leaves out a portion. Of nearly 2 million clones listed, about 94% are singletons. Sequences were obtained from naive CD8+ T cells sorted from blood. Receptors were obtained from a man younger than 35 in good health. CDR3s include the opening cysteine and the closing phenylalanine or tryptophan. The order of the fields is clone size, J gene, D gene, V gene, CDR3 DNA, CDR3 protein. D genes are given only for firm matches. Some rows mark clone size as missing; the rest say once, few, many or name a class of expanded clone.

-,TRBJ2-7,-,TRBV7-2,TGTGCCAGCAGCTTAGCGCTTAGAAACGAGCAGTACTTC,CASSLALRNEQYF
-,TRBJ1-2,TRBD1,TRBV5-6,TGTGCCAGCAGCTTTGGGACAGGGGGCGGCTATGGCTACACCTTC,CASSFGTGGGYGYTF
-,TRBJ1-2,-,TRBV29-1,TGCAGCGTTGAAACGGACGGATCCTATGGCTACACCTTC,CSVETDGSYGYTF
-,TRBJ2-3,-,TRBV18,TGTGCCAGCTCACCACCCAAGGGGGAAATAGGCACAGATACGCAGTATTTT,CASSPPKGEIGTDTQYF
-,TRBJ2-5,-,TRBV18,TGTGCCAGCTCACCCCCGGAGGAGAGGAGGGAGACCCAGTACTTC,CASSPPEERRETQYF
-,TRBJ1-4,-,TRBV4-1,TGCGCCAGCAGCCGGAGGGTGGAGGGAGAAAAACTGTTTTTT,CASSRRVEGEKLFF
-,TRBJ1-1,-,TRBV21-1,TGTGCCAGCAGCACTCCGGCTGAAGCTTTCTTT,CASSTPAEAFF
-,TRBJ2-7,-,TRBV19,TGTGCCAGTAGTATGCCCGGTAACTCCTACGAGCAGTACTTC,CASSMPGNSYEQYF
-,TRBJ1-5,-,TRBV28,TGTGCCAGCAGTTTTCGGATTTACCTAGATCAGCCCCAGCATTTT,CASSFRIYLDQPQHF
-,TRBJ1-6,-,TRBV2,TGTGCCAGCAGTGAAATAGTAGGGGGTTCACCCCTCCACTTT,CASSEIVGGSPLHF
-,TRBJ2-5,-,TRBV6-5,TGTGCCAGCAGCAGGACCCCGGGGGTCCAAGAGACCCAGTACTTC,CASSRTPGVQETQYF
-,TRBJ2-2,-,TRBV27,TGTGCCAGCGGGTACGAGAGAGCCGGGGAGCTGTTTTTT,CASGYERAGELFF
-,TRBJ2-6,-,TRBV6-5,TGTGCCAGCAGCCTCATCTCTGGGGCCAACGTCCTGACTTTC,CASSLISGANVLTF
-,TRBJ1-5,TRBD1,TRBV15,TGTGCCACCAGCAGGGACACAGGGGGCAATCAGCCCCAGCATTTT,CATSRDTGGNQPQHF
once,TRBJ2-7,-,TRBV2,TGTGCCAGCAGTGAGGGACACTTAAGCTACGAGCAGTACTTC,CASSEGHLSYEQYF
-,TRBJ2-5,-,TRBV15,TGTGCCACCAGCAGAGATGCTAGCCGAGAGACCCAGTACTTC,CATSRDASRETQYF
-,TRBJ2-1,-,TRBV10-2,TGCGCCAGCAGTGTTCAGAGCTCCTACAATGAGCAGTTCTTC,CASSVQSSYNEQFF
-,TRBJ1-1,TRBD1,TRBV6-5,TGTGCCAGCAGCGCCGGGACAGGGCTAGGCACTGAAGCTTTCTTT,CASSAGTGLGTEAFF
-,TRBJ1-2,-,TRBV9,TGTGCCAGCACCTCCCCGACAGCTAACTATGGCTACACCTTC,CASTSPTANYGYTF
-,TRBJ2-1,TRBD2,TRBV10-2,TGCGCCAGCAGTGAGTCGGGACTAGCGGACAATGAGCAGTTCTTC,CASSESGLADNEQFF
-,TRBJ2-7,-,TRBV7-2,TGTGCCAGCAGCTTCCTAGGTTACGAGCAGTACTTC,CASSFLGYEQYF
-,TRBJ2-7,TRBD2,TRBV5-5,TGTGCCAGCAGCTTGGTTGTGGGAGGGCCCCACGAGCAGTACTTC,CASSLVVGGPHEQYF
-,TRBJ2-1,TRBD2,TRBV29-1,TGCAGCGTGGAAGGACTAGCGGGAGCCGGTGAGCAGTTCTTC,CSVEGLAGAGEQFF
-,TRBJ2-5,-,TRBV5-1,TGCGCCAGCAGCTTGGACCGGGCCTTAGTAGAGACCCAGTACTTC,CASSLDRALVETQYF
-,TRBJ2-7,-,TRBV10-3,TGTGCCATCAGTGGCAGGGTAGGGTCCGACGAGCAGTACTTC,CAISGRVGSDEQYF
-,TRBJ1-1,-,TRBV20-1,TGCAGTGGTAAAAAAATCACTGAAGCTTTCTTT,CSGKKITEAFF
-,TRBJ2-7,-,TRBV6-1,TGTGCCAGCAGTGATGGTTATTATGCACCCTACGAGCAGTACTTC,CASSDGYYAPYEQYF
-,TRBJ2-2,-,TRBV5-4,TGTGCCAGCAGGCCCTGGGGGTCCGGGGAGCTGTTTTTT,CASRPWGSGELFF
-,TRBJ2-7,-,TRBV25-1,TGTGCCAGCAGGGCCTGGAGTGGCCAGAGCTCCTACGAGCAGTACTTC,CASRAWSGQSSYEQYF
-,TRBJ2-1,TRBD2,TRBV27,TGTGCCAGCAGAATAAGCGGGGGCTCCTACAATGAGCAGTTCTTC,CASRISGGSYNEQFF
-,TRBJ2-5,TRBD1,TRBV15,TGTGCCACCAGCAGCCGGACAGGGGGCGGAGAGACCCAGTACTTC,CATSSRTGGGETQYF
once,TRBJ2-1,TRBD1,TRBV6-4,TGTGCCAGCAGCCCAGACCGGACAGGCGCCAATGAGCAGTTCTTC,CASSPDRTGANEQFF
-,TRBJ2-7,-,TRBV10-1,TGCGCCAGCAGTGACGGCAGGGCATCCTACGAGCAGTACTTC,CASSDGRASYEQYF
-,TRBJ2-2,-,TRBV2,TGTGCCAGCAGTGAGGCCAGGGGTTACTGGGATGGCGTTGGGGGGGAGCTGTTTTTT,CASSEARGYWDGVGGELFF
few,TRBJ2-1,-,TRBV30,TGTGCCTGGAGTGTACTTGGAAATGAGCAGTTCTTC,CAWSVLGNEQFF
-,TRBJ1-5,-,TRBV27,TGTGCCAGCAGTTTAGAAGGAAGCCGTCGGCCCCAGCATTTT,CASSLEGSRRPQHF
-,TRBJ2-7,TRBD2,TRBV10-2,TGCGCCAGCAGTGCCGGGACTACCCTTTCCTACGAGCAGTACTTC,CASSAGTTLSYEQYF
-,TRBJ2-1,TRBD2,TRBV7-6,TGTGCCAGCAGCCGTGGACTAGCGGGATCCAATGAGCAGTTCTTC,CASSRGLAGSNEQFF
-,TRBJ2-2,-,TRBV28,TGTGCCAGCAACCAGGCGAACACCGGGGAGCTGTTTTTT,CASNQANTGELFF